The 30 T cell receptor beta chains below come from one sample, sequenced in a study of cytomegalovirus exposure and HLA in healthy donors. Amplification used 60 Vbeta primers and 13 Jbeta primers. The table came from immunoSEQ multiplex PCR; TCRdb's copy has only in-frame clones and leaves some out. The sample includes a few hundred thousand clones, about 90% of them seen just once. Sequencing was performed on PBMCs. These receptors were taken from a girl aged 2-9 years in good health and CMV-seronegative.

The CDR3 is CASSLAGGTGELFF. DNA of the CDR3: TGTGCCAGCAGCTTAGCGGGGGGCACCGGGGAGCTGTTTTTT. The V gene is TRBV7-9, the J gene TRBJ2-2; D is perhaps TRBD2 (6 bases). This CDR3 contains 14 residues. Germline lookup yields CDR1 SEHNR and CDR2 FQNEAQ (reference sequence). V was shortened by 0 bases and J by 4 bases, with 6 bases between the two germline ends.

The V gene is TRBV4-1, the J gene TRBJ1-6; no clear D gene. CDR1 and CDR2 (germline): MGHRA, YSYEKL. With 6 bases removed from V and 5 bases from J, the gap between germline ends came to 14 bases. The CDR3 totals 15 residues. CDR3 region: CASRRVTGDNSPLHF. In DNA, the CDR3 is TGCGCCAGCAGGAGAGTTACTGGAGATAATTCACCCCTCCACTTT.

This rearrangement joins TRBV5-1 to TRBJ1-1; D not certain. Germline V gene sequence: CDR1 SGHRS, CDR2 YFSETQ. The CDR3 is 15 residues long. With 0 bases removed from V and 0 bases from J, the gap between germline ends came to 9 bases. In nucleotides, the CDR3 is TGCGCCAGCAGCTTGGTCGAGGGAATGAACACTGAAGCTTTCTTT. Translated: CASSLVEGMNTEAFF.

The chain has TRBV11-2 and TRBJ1-4; 9 nucleotides match TRBD1. This CDR3 has 17 amino acids. Germline CDR1 SGHAT, CDR2 FQNNGV. Trimming cost V 5 bases and J 7 bases; bases outside gene matches: 14. CDR3 residues: CASSPHGTGHAGEKLFF. CDR3 bases: TGTGCCAGCAGCCCCCACGGGACAGGGCACGCCGGTGAAAAACTGTTTTTT. Together with reference TRBV11-2 and TRBJ1-4, the CDR3 gives the full variable domain: EAGVAQSPRYKIIEKRQSVAFWCNPISGHATLYWYQQILGQGPKLLIQFQNNGVVDDSQLPKDRFSAERLKGVDSTLKIQPAKLEDSAVYLCASSPHGTGHAGEKLFFGSGTQLSVL.

V and J are TRBV10-3 and TRBJ1-1; maybe TRBD1 (5 bases). The CDR3 is 16 residues long. V was trimmed by 0 bases and J by 1 base, leaving 12 bases between them. Per the germline V gene, CDR1 is ENHRY and CDR2 is SYGVKD. The CDR3 reads CAISESQQAPNTEAFF. The CDR3 DNA reads TGTGCCATCAGTGAGTCGCAACAGGCGCCGAACACTGAAGCTTTCTTT.

This chain uses TRBV10-3 with TRBJ2-1, with TRBD2 identical over 8 bases. This CDR3 spans 15 amino acids. V shed 2 bases, J shed 1 base, and the junction held 1 base outside the gene matches. From germline, CDR1 is ENHRY and CDR2 SYGVKD. The DNA of the CDR3 is TGTGCCATCAGTGAGCCGGGGGGGTCCTACAATGAGCAGTTCTTC. As protein: CAISEPGGSYNEQFF.

The V and J genes are TRBV6-5 and TRBJ2-7, with unresolved D. Germline V gene data show CDR1 as MNHEY and CDR2 as SVGAGI. The CDR3 is 14 amino acids. V lost 5 bases and J 2 bases, leaving 13 bases between the germline ends. Here the CDR3 reads CASSLGQLPYEQYF. CDR3 coding DNA: TGTGCCAGCAGTCTAGGCCAGCTCCCCTACGAGCAGTACTTC.

This sequence joins TRBV9 and TRBJ1-2; D not resolved. Germline V gene data show CDR1 as SGDLS and CDR2 as YYNGEE. With 3 bases removed from V and 5 bases from J, the gap between germline ends came to 5 bases. CDR3 length equals 11 residues. The DNA for the CDR3 is TGTGCCAGCAGCGGGAGGTATGGCTACACCTTC. As protein: CASSGRYGYTF.

The V and J genes are TRBV10-2 and TRBJ1-4; TRBD1 agrees at 7 bases. Germline V lookup: CDR1 WSHSY, CDR2 SAAADI. The CDR3 is 16 residues long. J gave up 2 bases and V 6 bases, and 9 bases lay outside the gene matches. CDR3: CASRPGQVATNEKLFF. CDR3 nucleotide sequence: TGCGCCAGCAGGCCCGGACAGGTCGCCACTAATGAAAAACTGTTTTTT.

The V and J genes are TRBV7-9 and TRBJ1-2; D might be TRBD1 (6 bases). The germline V gene encodes CDR1 SEHNR and CDR2 FQNEAQ (reference sequence). V was cut by 7 bases and J by 14 bases, with 23 bases left in between. The CDR3 has 13 amino acids. CDR3 coding DNA: TGTGCCAGCACCGCGGGGGCAGCCCACGGCTTTACCTTC. It specifies CASTAGAAHGFTF.

The chain recombines TRBV2 with TRBJ2-7; the match to TRBD2 covers 9 bases. The CDR3 is made up of 15 amino acids. Germline loops: CDR1 SNHLY, CDR2 FYNNEI. The J segment lost 4 bases and the V segment lost 9 bases, leaving 13 bases of the junction unmatched. This CDR3 reads CASLPMAGGPYEQYF. DNA for the CDR3: TGTGCCAGTCTGCCCATGGCGGGAGGGCCTTACGAGCAGTACTTC.

The chain carries TRBV2 and TRBJ1-2; 7 bases align to TRBD1. This CDR3 has 12 amino acids. The germline gives CDR1 SNHLY, CDR2 FYNNEI. The J segment lost 8 bases and the V segment lost 6 bases, leaving 6 bases of the junction unmatched. The CDR3 DNA follows: TGTGCCAGCAGAGCTACAGGGGAAGGCTACACCTTC. This codes for CASRATGEGYTF. The whole variable domain, remainder taken from reference TRBV2 and TRBJ1-2, is EPEVTQTPSHQVTQMGQEVILRCVPISNHLYFYWYRQILGQKVEFLVSFYNNEISEKSEIFDDQFSVERPDGSNFTLKIRSTKLEDSAMYFCASRATGEGYTFGSGTRLTVV.

The chain couples TRBV7-3 to TRBJ2-1, with 10 bases identical to TRBD2. Trimming cost V 5 bases and J 1 base; bases outside gene matches: 2. Germline values: CDR1 SGHTA, CDR2 FQGTGA. The CDR3 runs to 15 residues. In DNA, the CDR3 is TGTGCCAGCAGCCTAGCGGGGGCTTCCTACAATGAGCAGTTCTTC. Translation: CASSLAGASYNEQFF.

The rearrangement uses TRBV4-1 and TRBJ1-6, with 8 bases lining up with TRBD1. V gave up 1 base and J gave up 9 bases; unmatched junction bases: 5. The CDR3 runs 15 residues. Germline V CDR1 and CDR2: MGHRA, YSYEKL. The CDR3 region is CASSQGTGTGSPLHF. The CDR3 nucleotides are TGCGCCAGCAGCCAAGGGACAGGGACGGGTTCACCCCTCCACTTT.

V gene TRBV27 combines with J gene TRBJ1-5; unclear D gene. Germline lookup yields CDR1 MNHEY and CDR2 SMNVEV (reference sequence). Trimming stripped 5 bases from V and 8 bases from J, with 13 bases between. There are 13 residues in the CDR3. Written as DNA, the CDR3 is TGTGCCAGCAGTCGAATCGAAGCTGAGCCCCAGCATTTT. Protein product: CASSRIEAEPQHF.

This chain joins TRBV29-1 and TRBJ2-1, with TRBD2 matching 13 bases. The ends lost 7 bases at V and 4 bases at J; junction bases unmatched: 4. The length of the CDR3 is 14 residues. The germline CDR1 and CDR2 sequences are SQVTM and ANQGSEA. CDR3 nucleotides: TGCAGCGCCCCGACTAGCGGGGGGTACAATGAGCAGTTCTTC. Protein: CSAPTSGGYNEQFF.

The gene calls are TRBV7-9 and TRBJ2-7; D gene unclear. Germline loops: CDR1 SEHNR, CDR2 FQNEAQ (reference sequence). This CDR3 is built from 14 residues. V lost 1 base to trimming and J lost 6 bases, with 13 bases between them. CDR3 bases: TGTGCCAGCAGCTTAGTGGCCTCCCCGGGCGAGCAGTACTTC. It codes for CASSLVASPGEQYF.

This rearrangement joins TRBV30 to TRBJ2-5; 9 bases match TRBD1. CDR3 length: 14 residues. The germline V gene encodes CDR1 GTSNPN and CDR2 SVGIG (reference sequence). Losses at the gene ends were 3 bases for V and 5 bases for J; bases not matched to a gene: 7. In DNA, the CDR3 is TGTGCCTGGAGGTTCGGGACAGGGTGGGAGACCCAGTACTTC. Its protein is CAWRFGTGWETQYF.

The chain links TRBV6-6 to TRBJ1-4; D perhaps matches TRBD1 (5 bases). This CDR3 is built from 11 residues. V was trimmed by 9 bases and J by 12 bases, leaving 14 bases between them. Germline lookup yields CDR1 MNHNY and CDR2 SVGAGI (reference sequence). CDR3 nucleotide sequence: TGTGCCAGTCATGGGGGGAGAGAACTGTTTTTT. Its translation: CASHGGRELFF.

The sample holds a few counts of this clone. This chain links TRBV10-3 with TRBJ2-1; TRBD2 matches 10 bases. The V gene end was trimmed by 3 bases and the J gene end by 4 bases; junction bases not matched to a gene: 3. Germline V gene sequence: CDR1 ENHRY, CDR2 SYGVKD. This CDR3 contains 15 residues. As DNA, the CDR3 is TGTGCCATCAGTGACCAGCGGGAGGGGTACAATGAGCAGTTCTTC. Its translation is CAISDQREGYNEQFF.

The J gene is TRBJ1-5, the V gene TRBV19; no definite D call. CDR3 length: 16 residues. Trimming cost V 6 bases and J 6 bases, with 21 bases left between them. Germline lookup yields CDR1 LNHDA and CDR2 SQIVND (reference sequence). This CDR3 is CASREEGEGSSQPQHF. CDR3 nucleotides: TGTGCCAGTAGGGAGGAGGGAGAGGGATCATCTCAGCCCCAGCATTTT. The full variable domain, completed using reference TRBV19 and TRBJ1-5, is DGGITQSPKYLFRKEGQNVTLSCEQNLNHDAMYWYRQDPGQGLRLIYYSQIVNDFQKGDIAEGYSVSREKKESFPLTVTSAQKNPTAFYLCASREEGEGSSQPQHFGDGTRLSIL.

The genes are TRBV6-6 and TRBJ2-5, with a weak D call TRBD1 (6 bases). Germline V gene sequence: CDR1 MNHNY, CDR2 SVGAGI (reference sequence). The germline V and J ends were trimmed by 0 bases and 2 bases, with 7 bases remaining between them. The length of the CDR3 is 14 residues. The CDR3 coding sequence is TGTGCCAGCAGTTACTCGACAGGACAAGAGACCCAGTACTTC. Translating it yields CASSYSTGQETQYF.

The chain recombines TRBV7-9 with TRBJ2-3; weak D call: TRBD2 (6 bases). V shed 1 base and J shed 5 bases, with 13 bases lying between them. CDR1 is SEHNR, CDR2 FQNEAQ, per germline (reference sequence). This CDR3 is built from 15 residues. The CDR3 DNA sequence: TGTGCCAGCAGCTTAGTAGGAGGGGCACAAGATACGCAGTATTTT. Protein product: CASSLVGGAQDTQYF.

V and J are TRBV5-1 and TRBJ2-6; D gene unclear. Trimming removed 6 bases from V and 6 bases from J, with 10 bases in between. This CDR3 has 13 residues. CDR1 is SGHRS, CDR2 YFSETQ, per germline. The CDR3 sequence: CASTSSLANVLTF. The CDR3 coding sequence is TGCGCCAGCACGTCCAGTCTGGCCAACGTCCTGACTTTC.

The V and J genes are TRBV5-6 and TRBJ2-2; D might be TRBD2 (5 bases). There are 15 residues in the CDR3. Germline CDR1 and CDR2: SGHDT and YYEEEE. The V gene lost 3 bases and the J gene lost 0 bases, with 9 bases spanning the gap. The CDR3 here is CASSSLGTNTGELFF. DNA for the CDR3: TGTGCCAGCAGCTCACTAGGGACGAACACCGGGGAGCTGTTTTTT.

This clone occurred once. V is TRBV28 and J is TRBJ2-7; 7 bases fit TRBD1. This CDR3 comprises 11 residues. V shed 7 bases and J 6 bases; nucleotides not matched to a gene: 3. CDR1 and CDR2 from the germline V gene are MDHEN and SYDVKM. CDR3 loop: CASTTGFEQYF. In nucleotides, the CDR3 is TGTGCCAGCACGACAGGGTTCGAGCAGTACTTC.

On this clone: Additional DNA sequences in this sample encode the identical CDR3. The chain uses TRBV5-1 and TRBJ1-1; a possible D gene is TRBD1 (5 bases). The CDR3 contains 14 residues. Germline CDR1 is SGHRS and CDR2 is YFSETQ. The V end lost 0 bases, the J end lost 0 bases, and 6 bases lay between the germline ends. The CDR3 loop is CASSLGQMNTEAFF. The CDR3 coding sequence is TGCGCCAGCAGCTTGGGACAGATGAACACTGAAGCTTTCTTT.

V and J are TRBV2 and TRBJ2-3; 9 bases line up with TRBD1. Germline CDR1 and CDR2: SNHLY and FYNNEI. V trimming: 4 bases; J trimming: 4 bases; junction bases outside the gene matches: 12. CDR3 length: 17 amino acids. The CDR3 is CASSAGETGGVADTQYF. The CDR3 DNA is TGTGCCAGCAGTGCGGGTGAGACAGGGGGTGTTGCAGATACGCAGTATTTT.

This clone was found once. The V and J genes are TRBV5-5 and TRBJ1-2, with TRBD1 identical over 9 bases. V lost 4 bases, J lost 4 bases, and 2 bases stayed unmatched. Germline lookup yields CDR1 SGHKS and CDR2 YYEKEE (reference sequence). There are 13 residues in the CDR3. CDR3 region: CASSRDRVYGYTF. CDR3 nucleotide sequence: TGTGCCAGCAGCCGGGACAGGGTCTATGGCTACACCTTC.

The chain couples TRBV10-3 to TRBJ2-1, with TRBD2 matching over 9 bases. Per germline, CDR1 ENHRY and CDR2 SYGVKD. The junction had 10 bases not matched to a gene; V was cut back by 6 bases and J by 10 bases. CDR3 length equals 14 residues. As DNA, the CDR3 is TGTGCCATCAGCGGAGGGACTAGCTGGGAGGAGCAGTTCTTC. The encoded protein is CAISGGTSWEEQFF.